Listed below are T cell receptor beta chains from one sample, sequenced in a study of Ad26.COV2.S vaccination and SARS-CoV-2 variants. Using immunoSEQ multiplex PCR, the repertoire was profiled, and TCRdb retains in-frame clones only, with some absent. The table records 180,000 or so clones, around 90% of them present only once. Sequenced material: peripheral blood, taken after recovery from COVID-19. Receptors were obtained from a human donor who had recovered from COVID-19. The CDR3 runs from the conserved cysteine through the conserved F or W. The D gene is left open where the match is weak. Size values are once, few and many counts, or a class for expanded clones, and some rows have none.

NA,NA,TRBJ2-3,TRBV7-3,CASSLMEGDTQYF,TGTGCCAGCAGCTTAATGGAGGGAGATACGCAGTATTTT
few,NA,TRBJ2-7,TRBV5-1,CASSLWGVDEQYF,TGCGCCAGCAGCTTATGGGGAGTTGACGAGCAGTACTTC
NA,NA,TRBJ2-7,TRBV7-8,CASSPRITYEQYF,TGTGCCAGCAGCCCCCGGATTACCTACGAGCAGTACTTC
NA,NA,TRBJ2-5,TRBV5-1,CASSLAGGLALHETQYF,TGCGCCAGCAGCTTGGCCGGAGGGCTAGCACTACATGAGACCCAGTACTTC
NA,NA,TRBJ1-6,TRBV7-8,CASSLVSSNSPLHF,TGTGCCAGCAGCTTAGTCAGCTCTAATTCACCCCTCCACTTT
NA,NA,TRBJ1-1,TRBV15,CATSGGRIGTEAFF,TGTGCCACCAGCGGGGGTCGTATTGGCACTGAAGCTTTCTTT
NA,TRBD1,TRBJ1-5,TRBV5-1,CASSFRDRDQPQHF,TGCGCCAGCAGCTTTCGGGACAGAGATCAGCCCCAGCATTTT
NA,TRBD2,TRBJ2-5,TRBV7-2,CASSFPLAGGETQYF,TGTGCCAGCAGCTTCCCGTTAGCGGGAGGAGAGACCCAGTACTTC
NA,NA,TRBJ2-3,TRBV7-9,CASTFSGQPTDTQYF,TGTGCCAGCACCTTCAGCGGGCAGCCCACAGATACGCAGTATTTT
NA,NA,TRBJ2-3,TRBV10-2,CASRSSVPSTDTQYF,TGCGCCAGCAGGTCTAGTGTACCTAGCACAGATACGCAGTATTTT
NA,NA,TRBJ1-4,TRBV3-1/TRBV3-2,CASSPVTGQEKLFF,TGTGCCAGCAGCCCAGTTACGGGGCAAGAAAAACTGTTTTTT
few,NA,TRBJ1-5,TRBV29-1,CSVQGYNQPQHF,TGCAGCGTACAAGGTTACAATCAGCCCCAGCATTTT
NA,NA,TRBJ2-3,TRBV19,CASSILGEGARDTQYF,TGTGCCAGTAGTATCCTTGGAGAAGGGGCGAGAGATACGCAGTATTTT
NA,TRBD2,TRBJ2-3,TRBV29-1,CSVVRGADTQYF,TGCAGCGTTGTGCGGGGGGCAGATACGCAGTATTTT
NA,NA,TRBJ1-1,TRBV4-2,CASSQDLVRVAAFF,TGTGCCAGCAGCCAAGATTTGGTCCGGGTCGCAGCTTTCTTT
few,NA,TRBJ2-7,TRBV12-3/TRBV12-4,CASSPGPSYEQYF,TGTGCCAGCAGCCCTGGGCCTAGCTACGAGCAGTACTTC
NA,TRBD2,TRBJ2-7,TRBV27,CASSPSSGRFSYEQYF,TGTGCCAGCAGTCCCTCTAGCGGGAGATTCTCCTACGAGCAGTACTTC
NA,NA,TRBJ1-1,TRBV27,CASSLWGVGYTEAFF,TGTGCCAGCAGTTTATGGGGGGTTGGTTACACTGAAGCTTTCTTT
NA,TRBD2,TRBJ2-7,TRBV3-1/TRBV3-2,CASSPGTSGRNEQYF,TGTGCCAGCAGCCCGGGGACTAGCGGGAGAAACGAGCAGTACTTC
NA,TRBD2,TRBJ2-3,TRBV9,CASTPDGTSGTDTQYF,TGTGCCAGCACCCCGGACGGGACTAGTGGCACAGATACGCAGTATTTT
NA,NA,TRBJ2-3,TRBV12-3/TRBV12-4,CASSLAYTDTQYF,TGTGCCAGCAGTTTAGCGTACACAGATACGCAGTATTTT
NA,TRBD1,TRBJ2-1,TRBV5-6,CASSSLGHRDRGGNEQFF,TGTGCCAGCAGCTCGCTGGGCCACCGGGACAGGGGAGGGAATGAGCAGTTCTTC
NA,NA,TRBJ1-1,TRBV11-3,CASSLGPGIEAFF,TGTGCCAGCAGCCTAGGGCCGGGAATTGAAGCTTTCTTT
NA,TRBD1,TRBJ1-5,TRBV2,CASAQTGAGQPQHF,TGTGCCAGCGCTCAGACAGGGGCGGGACAGCCCCAGCATTTT
NA,TRBD1,TRBJ2-2,TRBV9,CASSALTGTGVTGELFF,TGTGCCAGCAGCGCTCTCACCGGGACAGGTGTCACCGGGGAGCTGTTTTTT
NA,NA,TRBJ1-2,TRBV5-6,CASTLGNYGYTF,TGTGCCAGCACCTTGGGGAACTATGGCTACACCTTC
NA,TRBD2,TRBJ2-4,TRBV2,CASKASGRIENIQYF,TGTGCCAGCAAGGCTAGCGGGAGGATTGAAAACATTCAGTACTTC
NA,TRBD2,TRBJ2-1,TRBV10-3,CAISATSGTTGEQFF,TGTGCCATCAGCGCGACCTCCGGGACTACTGGTGAGCAGTTCTTC
few,NA,TRBJ2-7,TRBV3-1/TRBV3-2,CASSLRSGLPPYEQYF,TGTGCCAGCAGCCTTCGCTCGGGACTCCCGCCCTACGAGCAGTACTTC
NA,NA,TRBJ2-2,TRBV21-1,CASSCRDRQGTGELFF,TGTGCCAGCAGCTGCCGGGACCGGCAAGGCACCGGGGAGCTGTTTTTT
NA,NA,TRBJ1-1,TRBV30,CAWSAGFGNKNTEAFF,TGTGCCTGGAGTGCCGGTTTCGGAAACAAGAACACTGAAGCTTTCTTT
NA,NA,TRBJ1-1,TRBV6-4,CASSDSGGPTEAFF,TGTGCCAGCAGTGACTCGGGAGGGCCCACTGAAGCTTTCTTT
once,TRBD2,TRBJ2-3,TRBV3-1/TRBV3-2,CASSPGGGTDTQYF,TGTGCCAGCAGCCCCGGGGGGGGCACAGATACGCAGTATTTT
NA,NA,TRBJ2-5,TRBV2,CASHDGPNQETQYF,TGTGCCAGCCATGATGGTCCCAACCAAGAGACCCAGTACTTC
NA,NA,TRBJ1-5,TRBV2,CASTWDINQPQHF,TGTGCCAGCACTTGGGACATCAATCAGCCCCAGCATTTT
NA,TRBD1,TRBJ1-1,TRBV7-9,CASSLPGQMNTEAFF,TGTGCCAGCAGCCTACCGGGACAGATGAACACTGAAGCTTTCTTT
few,NA,TRBJ2-1,TRBV2,CASSVKLYNEQFF,TGTGCCAGCAGTGTAAAACTGTACAATGAGCAGTTCTTC
NA,NA,TRBJ1-2,TRBV5-6,CASSLGRTSGGYTF,TGTGCCAGCAGCTTGGGCAGGACCTCGGGGGGCTACACCTTC
NA,NA,TRBJ1-1,TRBV13,CASSFGLEAFF,TGTGCCAGCAGCTTCGGCCTTGAAGCTTTCTTT
NA,NA,TRBJ2-5,TRBV30,CAWSVGRQTQYF,TGTGCCTGGAGTGTAGGTCGACAGACCCAGTACTTC
NA,NA,TRBJ1-2,TRBV2,CASLGSAWGYTF,TGTGCCAGCCTGGGGAGCGCCTGGGGCTACACCTTC
few,NA,TRBJ2-6,TRBV15,CATSREQSGANVLTF,TGTGCCACCAGCAGAGAACAGTCTGGGGCCAACGTCCTGACTTTC
NA,TRBD1,TRBJ1-6,TRBV11-2,CASSLERQGNSPLHF,TGTGCCAGCAGCTTAGAGAGACAGGGGAATTCACCCCTCCACTTT
NA,NA,TRBJ1-2,TRBV7-2,CASSLRGGVSTF,TGTGCCAGCAGCCTCAGGGGCGGGGTTAGCACCTTC
NA,TRBD1,TRBJ2-7,TRBV27,CASRTPAGQGFYEQYF,TGTGCCAGCAGGACCCCAGCTGGACAGGGGTTCTACGAGCAGTACTTC
NA,TRBD2,TRBJ2-1,TRBV3-1/TRBV3-2,CASSPTSGKGVF,TGTGCCAGCAGCCCGACTAGCGGGAAGGGGGTCTTC
NA,TRBD1,TRBJ1-1,TRBV27,CASSLGDRAIAEAFF,TGTGCCAGCAGTTTAGGGGACAGGGCGATCGCTGAAGCTTTCTTT
NA,TRBD2,TRBJ2-2,TRBV10-3,CAISHGLAGGTGELFF,TGTGCCATCAGTCACGGACTAGCGGGAGGTACCGGGGAGCTGTTTTTT
NA,NA,TRBJ2-3,TRBV28,CASSFIREDTQYF,TGTGCCAGCAGTTTTATCAGGGAAGATACGCAGTATTTT